Listed below are T cell receptor beta chains from one sample, sequenced in a study of metastatic and nonmetastatic thyroid tumors. TCRdb re-called the PCR reads via MiXCR. The table includes 30,000 to 35,000 clones, just under 30% detected once. Material: blood. These receptors were obtained from a female donor with papillary thyroid cancer or a benign thyroid nodule (not recorded which). Some clones in this sample may be carry-over from other donors' samples. The CDR3 runs from the conserved cysteine through the conserved F or W. D genes are given only for firm matches. A row's size may be missing; if present it is once, few, many or a size class.

>few|TRBV6-6|.|TRBJ2-3
TGTGCCAGCAGTTACTCGCTAGGACCCAGCAACGGTGATACGCAGTATTTT
CASSYSLGPSNGDTQYF
>few|TRBV6-1|.|TRBJ2-2
TGTGCCAGCAGTGTGCTCTGGAACACCGGGGAGCTGTTTTTT
CASSVLWNTGELFF
>once|TRBV30|.|TRBJ1-4
TGTGCCTGCCGGCGGGCGATAAATGAAAAACTGTTTTTT
CACRRAINEKLFF
>.|TRBV7-2|.|TRBJ1-2
TGTGCCAGCAGCCCCGGGCGTTCTAACTATGGCTACACCTTC
CASSPGRSNYGYTF
>few|TRBV16|.|TRBJ1-4
TGTGCCAGCAGCCGCTCCGGAGAAAAACTGTTTTTT
CASSRSGEKLFF
>many|TRBV4-3|.|TRBJ2-3
TGCGCCAGCAGCGGCAGGGGAGTCACAGATACGCAGTATTTT
CASSGRGVTDTQYF
>many|TRBV7-8|.|TRBJ1-5
TGTGCCAGCAGCTTTGTCGGGGATCAGCCCCAGCATTTT
CASSFVGDQPQHF
>.|TRBV20-1|TRBD2|TRBJ2-1
TGCAGTGCCCAGGGACTAGCGGGAGCGAGGGGCAATGAGCAGTTCTTC
CSAQGLAGARGNEQFF
>many|TRBV20-1|.|TRBJ2-1
TGCAGTGCTAGAGGCCTAGGACACGACAATGAGCAGTTCTTC
CSARGLGHDNEQFF
>few|TRBV28|.|TRBJ1-6
TGTGCCAGCAAGCAGTATAGCTCCTATAATTCACCCCTCCACTTT
CASKQYSSYNSPLHF
>.|TRBV20-1|TRBD1|TRBJ2-3
TGCAGTGCTAGAGCCGGGACAGCTAGCACAGATACGCAGTATTTT
CSARAGTASTDTQYF
>.|TRBV28|.|TRBJ2-3
TGTGCTAGCAACTGGGGCGGTAGTGGCACAGATACGCAGTATTTT
CASNWGGSGTDTQYF
>.|TRBV9|.|TRBJ1-3
TGTGCCAGCAGCGACCCTTCCGGCATATATTTT
CASSDPSGIYF
>few|TRBV12-3/TRBV12-4|.|TRBJ1-1
TGTGCCAGCAGCGGCGGGCCGGGGGGGAACACTGAAGCTTTCTTT
CASSGGPGGNTEAFF
>few|TRBV6-5|TRBD1|TRBJ2-1
TGTGCCAGCAGCTCAGGGGGCACCGGCCTCTTTATCTACAATGAGCAGTTCTTC
CASSSGGTGLFIYNEQFF
>many|TRBV30|.|TRBJ2-7
TGTGCCTGGAGTCTTAACTACGAGCAGTACTTC
CAWSLNYEQYF
>.|TRBV11-2|.|TRBJ1-2
TGTGCCAGCAGATCAGGGGAGACTGGCTACACCTTC
CASRSGETGYTF
>.|TRBV7-7|.|TRBJ2-5
TGTGCTAGCAGCTTAAGGACAAGGGAGACCCAGTACTTC
CASSLRTRETQYF
>many|TRBV5-1|TRBD1|TRBJ2-2
TGCGCCAGCAGCCCAGACCTCCTTGGGACAGCGAACACCGGGGAGCTGTTTTTT
CASSPDLLGTANTGELFF
>few|TRBV28|.|TRBJ2-2
TGTGCCAGCACCCACAGGGATTTCACCGGGGAGCTGTTTTTT
CASTHRDFTGELFF
>few|TRBV6-2/TRBV6-3|TRBD2|TRBJ2-2
TGTGCCAGCAGTTACGTAGCGGGTGGCACCGGGGAGCTGTTTTTT
CASSYVAGGTGELFF
>.|TRBV7-8|.|TRBJ2-1
TGTGCCAGCAGCTTAGGGACTTTCGTTCCGTTCTTC
CASSLGTFVPFF
>.|TRBV2|.|TRBJ2-2
TGTGCCAGCAGACCCCCGACGGACCTACGCACCGGGGAGCTGTTTTTT
CASRPPTDLRTGELFF
>.|TRBV5-1|.|TRBJ2-2
TGCGCCAGCAGCCTTACCAGGACAGTCAACACCGGGGAGCTGTTTTTT
CASSLTRTVNTGELFF
>few|TRBV6-1|TRBD2|TRBJ2-7
TGTGCCAGCAGTGATCTAGCGGAGCCCTACGAGCAGTACTTC
CASSDLAEPYEQYF
>.|TRBV28|TRBD2|TRBJ2-2
TGTGCCAGCCTAGCGGGAGGCGCCCCCGGCACCGGGGAGCTGTTTTTT
CASLAGGAPGTGELFF
>medium-sized|TRBV10-3|TRBD1|TRBJ2-7
TGTGCCATCAGCCGGGACAGGGGCTTAAACGAGCAGTACTTC
CAISRDRGLNEQYF
>medium-sized|TRBV6-1|TRBD2|TRBJ2-3
TGTGCCAGCGAAGGTCTAGCGGGAGAAGGCACAGATACGCAGTATTTT
CASEGLAGEGTDTQYF
>.|TRBV4-1|.|TRBJ2-3
TGCGCCAGCAGCCGGGGAGACACAGATACGCAGTATTTT
CASSRGDTDTQYF
>few|TRBV2|TRBD1|TRBJ1-2
TGTGCCAGCAGAGCGGGGACAGGGAACTATGGCTACACCTTC
CASRAGTGNYGYTF
>few|TRBV5-6|.|TRBJ1-1
TGTGCCAGCAGCTTGGGAGGTATGAACACTGAAGCTTTCTTT
CASSLGGMNTEAFF
>few|TRBV6-1|.|TRBJ2-7
TGTGCCAGCAGTCTCGGGGGGCACTACGAGCAGTACTTC
CASSLGGHYEQYF
>.|TRBV10-3|TRBD1|TRBJ1-1
TGTGCCATCAGTGAGCCGGGACAGGGGGTGGCTGAAGCTTTCTTT
CAISEPGQGVAEAFF
>few|TRBV27|.|TRBJ2-2
TGTGCCAGTTCTCGTTCAGGGGTGGCCGGGGAGCTGTTTTTT
CASSRSGVAGELFF
>many|TRBV27|.|TRBJ1-5
TGTGCCAGCAGTTTATCGATTAGGGTGGGGGATCAGCCCCAGCATTTT
CASSLSIRVGDQPQHF
>few|TRBV19|.|TRBJ2-7
TGTGCCAGTAGATCCCGGGACTACGAGCAGTACTTC
CASRSRDYEQYF
>.|TRBV20-1|TRBD1|TRBJ2-7
TGCAGTGCTCCTTACGACAGGGCGGGCGAGCAGTACTTC
CSAPYDRAGEQYF
>.|TRBV11-2|.|TRBJ2-2
TGTGCCAGCAGCTTAGTTCCCGTGACAGAAGCTATCCGCGGGGAGCTGTTTTTT
CASSLVPVTEAIRGELFF
>medium-sized|TRBV20-1|TRBD2|TRBJ2-7
TGCAGTGCTAGATCGGGAGGGAGCAGCGAGCAGTACTTC
CSARSGGSSEQYF
>few|TRBV28|TRBD2|TRBJ2-7
TGTGCCAGCAGTCGAGGACTAGCGGGTTTAAGCTCCTACGAGCAGTACTTC
CASSRGLAGLSSYEQYF
>once|TRBV20-1|.|TRBJ2-7
TGCAGTGCTACGGGGAACTACGAGCAGTACTTC
CSATGNYEQYF
>many|TRBV7-8|TRBD1|TRBJ2-2
TGTGCCAGCAGCTTTAATATAGGGACAGGTGTCGGGGAGCTGTTTTTT
CASSFNIGTGVGELFF
>few|TRBV6-2/TRBV6-3|.|TRBJ1-2
TGTGCCAGCCCACTACTCCCATCCAGGGTATTCTTATATGGCTACACCTTC
CASPLLPSRVFLYGYTF
>.|TRBV2|TRBD2|TRBJ2-2
TGTGCCAGCAGTGAACAGACTAGCGCCACCGGGGAGCTGTTTTTT
CASSEQTSATGELFF
>.|TRBV27|.|TRBJ2-2
TGTGCCAGCAGAAGACCGACCGCGGGGTCCACCGGGGAGCTGTTTTTT
CASRRPTAGSTGELFF
>.|TRBV27|TRBD2|TRBJ2-1
TGTGCCAGCAGTTATCGTAGCGGGAGCTACAATGAGCAGTTCTTC
CASSYRSGSYNEQFF
>few|TRBV28|TRBD1|TRBJ2-5
TGTGCCAGCAGTTTTCAGGGGGCCGGCCCTCGGGAGACCCAGTACTTC
CASSFQGAGPRETQYF
>.|TRBV19|.|TRBJ1-1
TGTGCCAGTAGTATAGTGGGGGAATCGGGCACTGAAGCTTTCTTT
CASSIVGESGTEAFF
>.|TRBV12-3/TRBV12-4|.|TRBJ2-7
TGTGCCAGCAGTTTCCGGGGGCAGGGGCGAGAGCAGTACTTC
CASSFRGQGREQYF
>few|TRBV10-3|TRBD1|TRBJ1-5
TGTGCCATCAGTGATTCAGGGACAGTTAGCAATCAGCCCCAGCATTTT
CAISDSGTVSNQPQHF
>few|TRBV12-3/TRBV12-4|.|TRBJ2-1
TGTGCCACTGAGGGGGGGGGCATCAATGAGCAGTTCTTC
CATEGGGINEQFF
>.|TRBV6-1|TRBD1|TRBJ2-7
TGTGCCAGCAGTGAGAGGGGGACAGGGGTGTACGAGCAGTACTTC
CASSERGTGVYEQYF
>.|TRBV19|.|TRBJ2-6
TGTGCCAGTAGTATAGGGGAGGGGGTTGGGGCCAACGTCCTGACTTTC
CASSIGEGVGANVLTF
>many|TRBV20-1|TRBD2|TRBJ2-5
TGCAGTGCTAGAGATCGGGGACTAGCGGAAGAGACCCAGTACTTC
CSARDRGLAEETQYF
>.|TRBV9|.|TRBJ1-5
TGTGCCAGCAGCGGAAGGGACGGTTGGAATCAGCCCCAGCATTTT
CASSGRDGWNQPQHF
>.|TRBV4-3|.|TRBJ2-3
TGCGCCAGCAGTGAATTGACCGGACCAGCAGATACGCAGTATTTT
CASSELTGPADTQYF
>few|TRBV3-1|TRBD1|TRBJ2-5
TGTGCCAGCAGCCCGTGGGACAGGGCGGGGATCACCCAGTACTTC
CASSPWDRAGITQYF
>few|TRBV5-1|.|TRBJ2-1
TGCGCCAGCAGCTTGGGAAGAGGAGCTTACAATGAGCAGTTCTTC
CASSLGRGAYNEQFF
>.|TRBV4-3|TRBD2|TRBJ2-3
TGCGCCAGCAGCCAAGTGGGAAGCGGGGAACGAGATACGCAGTATTTT
CASSQVGSGERDTQYF